Below, 5 T cell receptor beta chains from the same sample are listed, as sequenced in a study of blood T cell repertoires in COVID-19. Produced via immunoSEQ multiplex PCR; TCRdb's table is partial and in-frame only. The table records nearly 350,000 clones, roughly 87% of them present only once. The specimen sequenced was PBMCs or T cells enriched from blood (not recorded which). The source of these receptors is a woman younger than 45 who had recovered from COVID-19.

This chain connects TRBV5-6 to TRBJ2-6, with TRBD1 matching over 7 bases. The germline gives CDR1 SGHDT, CDR2 YYEEEE. This CDR3 contains 16 residues. The V segment lost 4 bases and the J segment 1 base; nucleotides outside the gene matches: 5. Here the CDR3 reads CASSIRQGSGANVLTF. CDR3 DNA sequence: TGTGCCAGCAGCATACGACAGGGTTCTGGGGCCAACGTCCTGACTTTC.

This chain joins TRBV5-5 and TRBJ1-3, with TRBD1 identical over 7 bases. V shed 2 bases and J 3 bases; nucleotides not matched to a gene: 5. Germline lookup yields CDR1 SGHKS and CDR2 YYEKEE (reference sequence). The CDR3 loop spans 15 amino acids. As DNA, the CDR3 is TGTGCCAGCAGCTTTCAGGGGGGCCTTGGAAACACCATATATTTT. It encodes CASSFQGGLGNTIYF.

The rearrangement links TRBV5-6 to TRBJ1-1; D not certain. The CDR3 is 15 residues long. Trimming took 0 bases from V and 2 from J, leaving 11 bases between them. Per the germline V gene, CDR1 is SGHDT and CDR2 is YYEEEE. CDR3 sequence: CASSLGIRSNTEAFF. The DNA of the CDR3 is TGTGCCAGCAGCTTGGGTATCCGTTCCAACACTGAAGCTTTCTTT.

J is TRBJ2-7 and V is TRBV6-1, with D possibly matching TRBD1 (5 bases). Trimming cost V 2 bases and J 4 bases, with 15 bases left between them. Germline V gives CDR1 MNHNS, CDR2 SASEGT. There are 15 residues in the CDR3. The CDR3 spells CASSEPGSDRYEQYF. CDR3 in DNA: TGTGCCAGCAGTGAACCCGGCAGCGACAGATACGAGCAGTACTTC.

This clone was detected only a few times. The chain employs TRBV19 and TRBJ1-5; perhaps TRBD1 as D (6 bases). This CDR3 is 14 amino acids long. The V end was cut by 1 base, the J end by 3 bases, with 7 bases between. Looked up from germline, CDR1 is LNHDA and CDR2 is SQIVND (reference sequence). CDR3 in amino acids: CASSIAGANQPQHF. The CDR3 bases are TGTGCCAGTAGTATAGCAGGGGCCAATCAGCCCCAGCATTTT.